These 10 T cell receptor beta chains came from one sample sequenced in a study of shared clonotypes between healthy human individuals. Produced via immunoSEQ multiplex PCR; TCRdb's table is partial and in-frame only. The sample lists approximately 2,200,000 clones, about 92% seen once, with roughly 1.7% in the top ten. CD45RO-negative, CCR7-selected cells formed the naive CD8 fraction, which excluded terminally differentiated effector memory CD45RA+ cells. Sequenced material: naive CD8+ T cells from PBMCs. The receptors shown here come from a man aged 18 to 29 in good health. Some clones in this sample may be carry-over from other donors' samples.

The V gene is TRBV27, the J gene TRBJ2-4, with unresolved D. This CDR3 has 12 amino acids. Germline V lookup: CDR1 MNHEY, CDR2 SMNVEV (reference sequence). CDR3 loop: CASVGYRNIQYF. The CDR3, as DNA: TGTGCATCGGTGGGATATAGAAACATTCAGTACTTC.

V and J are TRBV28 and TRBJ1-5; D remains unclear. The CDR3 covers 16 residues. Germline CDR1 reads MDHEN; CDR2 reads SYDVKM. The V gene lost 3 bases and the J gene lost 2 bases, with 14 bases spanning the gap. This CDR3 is CASSFSDSWGNQPQHF. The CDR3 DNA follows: TGTGCCAGCAGTTTCTCCGACTCCTGGGGCAATCAGCCCCAGCATTTT. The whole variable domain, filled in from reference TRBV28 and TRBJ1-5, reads DVKVTQSSRYLVKRTGEKVFLECVQDMDHENMFWYRQDPGLGLRLIYFSYDVKMKEKGDIPEGYSVSREKKERFSLILESASTNQTSMYLCASSFSDSWGNQPQHFGDGTRLSIL.

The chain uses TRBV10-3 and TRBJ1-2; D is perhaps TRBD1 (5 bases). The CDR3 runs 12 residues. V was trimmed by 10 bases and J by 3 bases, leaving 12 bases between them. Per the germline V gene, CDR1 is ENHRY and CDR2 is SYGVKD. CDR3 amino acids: CATNGGDYGYTF. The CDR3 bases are TGTGCCACAAACGGGGGGGACTATGGCTACACCTTC.

The DNA for the CDR3 is TGTGCCAGCAGTGCTACCCGGGACCCACGCTACGAGCAGTACTTC. Translation: CASSATRDPRYEQYF. The V call is TRBV25-1, the J call TRBJ2-7; D tentatively fits TRBD1 or TRBD2 (5 bases each). This CDR3 spans 15 amino acids. The V gene's germline CDR1 is MGHDK and CDR2 SYGVNS. Trimming removed 4 bases from V and 3 bases from J, with 16 bases in between.

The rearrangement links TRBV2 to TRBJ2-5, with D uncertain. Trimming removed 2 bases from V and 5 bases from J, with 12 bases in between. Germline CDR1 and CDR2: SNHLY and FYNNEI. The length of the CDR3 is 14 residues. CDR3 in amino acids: CASSELGSRETQYF. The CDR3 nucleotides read TGTGCCAGCAGTGAATTAGGGTCGCGGGAGACCCAGTACTTC. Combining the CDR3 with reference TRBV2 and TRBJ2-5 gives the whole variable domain EPEVTQTPSHQVTQMGQEVILRCVPISNHLYFYWYRQILGQKVEFLVSFYNNEISEKSEIFDDQFSVERPDGSNFTLKIRSTKLEDSAMYFCASSELGSRETQYFGPGTRLLVL.

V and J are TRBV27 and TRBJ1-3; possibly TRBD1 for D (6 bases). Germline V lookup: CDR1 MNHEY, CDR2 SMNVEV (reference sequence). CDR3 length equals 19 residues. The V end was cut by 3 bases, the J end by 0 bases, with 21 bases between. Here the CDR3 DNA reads TGTGCCAGCAGTTTGAGGGGGGAAGGGGCCATTCCCTCTGGAAACACCATATATTTT. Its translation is CASSLRGEGAIPSGNTIYF.

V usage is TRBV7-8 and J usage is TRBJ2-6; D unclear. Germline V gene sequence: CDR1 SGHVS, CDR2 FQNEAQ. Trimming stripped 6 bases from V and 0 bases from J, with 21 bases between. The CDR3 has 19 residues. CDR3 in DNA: TGTGCCAGCAGTTCCGCTCCGGCGCTTCTCAACTCTGGGGCCAACGTCCTGACTTTC. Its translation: CASSSAPALLNSGANVLTF.

The CDR3 loop reads CASSMTSYNEQFF. The CDR3 DNA reads as TGTGCCAGTAGTATGACTTCCTACAATGAGCAGTTCTTC. This sequence joins TRBV19 and TRBJ2-1; D is uncertain. The V gene's germline CDR1 is LNHDA and CDR2 SQIVND (reference sequence). The CDR3 has 13 residues. The V end lost 3 bases, the J end lost 1 base, and 4 bases lay between the germline ends.

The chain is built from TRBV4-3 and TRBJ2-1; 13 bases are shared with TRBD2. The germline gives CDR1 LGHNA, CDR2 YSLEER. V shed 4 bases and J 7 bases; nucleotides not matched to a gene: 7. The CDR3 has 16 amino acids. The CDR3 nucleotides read TGCGCCAGCAGCCCTCCGGGACTAGCGGGAAGGAATGAGCAGTTCTTC. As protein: CASSPPGLAGRNEQFF.

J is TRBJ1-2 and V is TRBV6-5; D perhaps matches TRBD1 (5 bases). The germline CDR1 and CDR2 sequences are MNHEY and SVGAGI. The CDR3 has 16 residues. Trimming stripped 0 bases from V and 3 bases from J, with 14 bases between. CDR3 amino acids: CASSYSRGAPDYGYTF. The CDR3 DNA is TGTGCCAGCAGTTACTCGAGAGGGGCTCCGGACTATGGCTACACCTTC.